The next 10 T cell receptor beta chains were all read from a single sample in a study of glioma-infiltrating T cells after dendritic cell vaccination. TCRdb keeps only in-frame clones here, not all; method: immunoSEQ multiplex PCR. The table lists roughly 82,000 clones, 80% to 90% of them singletons. The sequencing used blood, collected before dendritic cell vaccination. The receptors were sampled from a human donor with glioblastoma.

This chain links TRBV7-9 with TRBJ1-6, with D uncertain. CDR3 length: 15 residues. Germline V gives CDR1 SEHNR, CDR2 FQNEAQ (reference sequence). V was pared by 1 base and J by 7 bases, with 11 bases between. This chain's CDR3 is CASSLDFGRNSPLHF. DNA for the CDR3: TGTGCCAGCAGCTTAGACTTCGGGAGAAATTCACCCCTCCACTTT.

The DNA of the CDR3 is TGCGCCAGCAGCGACGCGGAAACCGGGGAGCTGTTTTTT. It is translated as CASSDAETGELFF. V gene TRBV5-1 combines with J gene TRBJ2-2; the D is unclear. Germline assignment: CDR1 SGHRS and CDR2 YFSETQ. This CDR3 comprises 13 residues. The germline V and J ends were trimmed by 4 bases and 5 bases, with 9 bases remaining between them. The variable domain in full, with the rest retrieved from reference TRBV5-1 and TRBJ2-2, is KAGVTQTPRYLIKTRGQQVTLSCSPISGHRSVSWYQQTPGQGLQFLFEYFSETQRNKGNFPGRFSGRQFSNSRSEMNVSTLELGDSALYLCASSDAETGELFFGEGSRLTVL.

V usage is TRBV6-1 and J usage is TRBJ2-7; 7 nucleotides agree with TRBD1. Germline CDR1 and CDR2: MNHNS and SASEGT. The CDR3 covers 14 residues. Losses at the gene ends were 4 bases for V and 2 bases for J; bases not matched to a gene: 5. The CDR3 loop reads CASSGRQGTYEQYF. The CDR3 DNA reads as TGTGCCAGCAGTGGCCGACAGGGAACCTACGAGCAGTACTTC.

CDR3 region: CASSSRGEAFF. CDR3 in DNA: TGTGCCAGCAGTTCCCGAGGTGAAGCTTTCTTT. This chain links TRBV6-6 with TRBJ1-1; D remains ambiguous. V was clipped by 4 bases and J by 7 bases, with 7 bases between them. CDR1 is MNHNY and CDR2 is SVGAGI in the germline V gene (reference sequence). This CDR3 is 11 amino acids long.

The chain employs TRBV9 and TRBJ2-5; D unresolved. CDR3 length: 13 amino acids. Germline assignment: CDR1 SGDLS and CDR2 YYNGEE. V lost 7 bases to trimming and J lost 5 bases, with 15 bases between them. CDR3 DNA sequence: TGTGCCAGCGGTGTAGGGATGGAGGAGACCCAGTACTTC. This translates into CASGVGMEETQYF.

This chain connects TRBV5-1 to TRBJ1-2; 8 positions match TRBD1. This CDR3 is built from 14 residues. Germline V gene sequence: CDR1 SGHRS, CDR2 YFSETQ. Germline trimming cut 4 bases from V and 0 bases from J; bases unmatched to any gene: 2. The CDR3 DNA is TGCGCCAGCAGCACAGGGGGGGCTAACTATGGCTACACCTTC. Encoded protein: CASSTGGANYGYTF.

The genes are TRBV4-1 and TRBJ2-1; 7 bases are a match to TRBD2. CDR3 length: 17 amino acids. Trimming at V came to 0 bases and at J to 2 bases, leaving 7 bases not matched to a gene. Germline lookup yields CDR1 MGHRA and CDR2 YSYEKL. CDR3 DNA: TGCGCCAGCAGCCAAGAGGGGGGGGGAAAAACCTACAATGAGCAGTTCTTC. This sequence encodes CASSQEGGGKTYNEQFF.

The V and J genes are TRBV19 and TRBJ1-2, with D possibly being TRBD1 (5 bases). This CDR3 spans 13 amino acids. V lost 4 bases to trimming and J lost 4 bases, with 10 bases between them. Germline V gives CDR1 LNHDA, CDR2 SQIVND (reference sequence). CDR3: CASSKEGTYGYTF. The CDR3 DNA reads as TGTGCCAGTAGTAAGGAGGGGACCTATGGCTACACCTTC.

J is TRBJ2-5 and V is TRBV28; 12 bases are a match to TRBD1. The trim removed 11 bases at V and 4 bases at J, leaving 11 bases unmatched. The CDR3 extends over 15 amino acids. Germline V lookup: CDR1 MDHEN, CDR2 SYDVKM. Written as DNA, the CDR3 is TGTGCCTCACAGGAGGGACAGGGGGCCCCAGAGACCCAGTACTTC. As protein: CASQEGQGAPETQYF. Complete variable domain (other parts from reference TRBV28 and TRBJ2-5): DVKVTQSSRYLVKRTGEKVFLECVQDMDHENMFWYRQDPGLGLRLIYFSYDVKMKEKGDIPEGYSVSREKKERFSLILESASTNQTSMYLCASQEGQGAPETQYFGPGTRLLVL.

The chain is built from TRBV20-1 and TRBJ2-3, with D tentatively TRBD2 (5 bases). The CDR3 consists of 11 residues. The V gene lost 8 bases and the J gene lost 5 bases, with 11 bases spanning the gap. Germline loops: CDR1 DFQATT, CDR2 SNEGSKA (reference sequence). CDR3 DNA sequence: TGCAGTATCGACGGGGTAGATACGCAGTATTTT. It encodes CSIDGVDTQYF.